A single sample is the source of the 27 T cell receptor beta chains below, sequenced in a study of molecular identifiers for immune sequencing clone quantification. TCRdb analysed the PCR reads with MiXCR anew, one entry per CDR3 protein. Counted here are about 640,000 distinct CDR3 sequences, 20% occurring once; the ten biggest clones make up roughly 0.85%. Sequenced: naive CD8+ T cells from blood, with Jurkat cell RNA spiked in. Subset meaning: FACS-sorted CD8+CD4-CCR7+CD45RA+ naive T cells. These receptors all come from a human donor in good health. Some libraries in this study had Jurkat cell RNA spiked in.

There are a few counts of this clonotype. At one end the junction does not follow the germline gene, possibly because of a read error. The gene calls are TRBV2 and TRBJ1-1; 8 bases fit TRBD1. This CDR3 is built from 15 residues. Germline CDR1 reads SNHLY; CDR2 reads FYNNEI. The CDR3 protein is CASSPPGGLNTGAFF. As DNA, the CDR3 is TGTGCCAGCAGTCCACCAGGGGGCCTGAACACTGGAGCTTTCTTT.

This clonotype has at least ten counts. The chain employs TRBV20-1 and TRBJ2-7; perhaps D is TRBD1 or TRBD2 (5 bases each). The CDR3 spans 13 residues. Trimming cost V 6 bases and J 0 bases, with 12 bases left between them. Germline CDR1 DFQATT, CDR2 SNEGSKA (reference sequence). CDR3 sequence: CSAKRDHSYEQYF. For the CDR3, the DNA is TGCAGTGCGAAAAGGGACCACTCCTACGAGCAGTACTTC.

Concerning this clonotype: One end of the junction is discordant with germline, which a read error may explain. The chain has TRBV11-2 and TRBJ2-1; a weak D match, TRBD2 (6 bases). The CDR3 is 16 amino acids. The germline gives CDR1 SGHAT, CDR2 FQNNGV. The CDR3 DNA follows: TGTGTCAGCAGCTTAGCGGCTTCAACGACCTACAATGAGCAGTTCTTC. This sequence encodes CVSSLAASTTYNEQFF.

As for this clonotype: Because it lacks the conserved phenylalanine or tryptophan at the end, this CDR3 is likely a read error. CDR3 bases: TGTGCCAGCAGTTTAGCGGCTAGAATGGAGACCCAGTACTCC. Translation gives CASSLAARMETQYS. The gene calls are TRBV12-3 or TRBV12-4 and TRBJ2-5; D remains ambiguous. The CDR3 has 14 amino acids. Trimming took off 0 bases at V and 5 bases at J, with 10 bases between the two ends.

Of note for this clonotype: Since the CDR3 does not end with the conserved phenylalanine or tryptophan, this likely comes from a read error. Because the CDR3's place on the DNA is in doubt, the DNA is left out and the CDR3 is given as listed by TCRdb. This chain links TRBV3-2 with TRBJ2-7; the table's D call of TRBD2 was not tested on the DNA. TRBV3-2 is given as a pseudogene. A total of 13 residues make up the CDR3, ends included. The CDR3 protein is CASSQGRGPTDND.

This clonotype was detected only a few times. As DNA, the CDR3 is TGTGCCAGCAGCTTAGCGATCGGTTCCGAGCAGTACTTC. Protein: CASSLAIGSEQYF. The chain carries TRBV7-6 and TRBJ2-7; D gene uncertain. V lost 0 bases to trimming and J lost 6 bases, with 9 bases between them. CDR3 size: 13 residues. Germline lookup yields CDR1 SGHVS and CDR2 FNYEAQ.

This clonotype was counted ten times or more. V is TRBV12-3 or TRBV12-4 and J is TRBJ1-4; no clear D. The CDR3 runs to 15 residues. The V and J ends lost 0 bases and 5 bases respectively, with 10 bases between them. The CDR3 coding sequence is TGTGCCAGCAGTTTAGCGCTCTCCCTAAATGAAAAACTGTTTTTT. The encoded protein is CASSLALSLNEKLFF.

The sample holds many counts of this clonotype. This chain links TRBV4-3 with TRBJ2-3; D gene uncertain. The CDR3 extends over 13 amino acids. CDR1 is LGHNA and CDR2 is YSLEER in the germline V gene. V dropped 1 base and J dropped 4 bases, with 6 bases sitting between them. Written as DNA, the CDR3 is TGCGCCAGCAGCCAAGTATCCCCAGATACGCAGTATTTT. Its translation: CASSQVSPDTQYF.

A note on this clonotype: A much bigger clone sits one base away, suggesting this may be a read error. This chain connects TRBV7-6 to TRBJ2-5, with D perhaps matching TRBD2 (6 bases). Germline CDR1 reads SGHVS; CDR2 reads FNYEAQ. There are 12 residues in the CDR3. CDR3 loop: CATQDTGETQDF. CDR3 bases: TGTGCCACACAGGACACGGGAGAGACCCAGGACTTC.

This clonotype came up many times. The V and J genes are TRBV28 and TRBJ1-5; D call uncertain. Germline V gene data show CDR1 as MDHEN and CDR2 as SYDVKM. The CDR3 is made up of 16 amino acids. The germline V and J ends were trimmed by 4 bases and 2 bases, with 15 bases remaining between them. CDR3 in amino acids: CASSYRTGLGNQPQHF. CDR3 sequence (DNA): TGTGCCAGCAGTTACAGAACCGGGTTGGGCAATCAGCCCCAGCATTTT.

This clonotype was recorded at least ten times. This chain uses TRBV12-3 or TRBV12-4 with TRBJ2-3, with a weak D call TRBD1 (6 bases). Trimming took 6 bases from V and 0 from J, leaving 13 bases between them. CDR3 size: 15 residues. This chain's CDR3 is CASSPLGASTDTQYF. CDR3 coding DNA: TGTGCCAGCAGCCCCCTGGGGGCGAGCACAGATACGCAGTATTTT.

Regarding this clonotype: Just one base apart from a much larger clone, this may be a read error. This sequence joins TRBV2 and TRBJ2-3, with 8 bases aligning to TRBD2. Trimming at V came to 6 bases and at J to 2 bases, leaving 19 bases not matched to a gene. CDR1 and CDR2 (germline): SNHLY, FYNNEI. The CDR3 spans 19 residues. This CDR3 reads CASSAPLLERGYDTDTQYF. The CDR3, as DNA: TGTGCCAGCAGCGCACCCTTGCTTGAGCGGGGGTATGACACAGATACGCAGTATTTT.

This clonotype was seen repeatedly, ten times or more. The chain joins TRBV7-9 to TRBJ2-5; no clear D gene. In germline, CDR1 is SEHNR, CDR2 FQNEAQ (reference sequence). Trimming removed 8 bases at V and 5 bases at J, with 9 bases between. The CDR3 extends over 11 amino acids. CDR3 DNA sequence: TGTGCCAGCTGGACCGGGGAGACCCAGTACTTC. Its translation: CASWTGETQYF.

The chain is built from TRBV12-3 or TRBV12-4 and TRBJ2-1; D is possibly TRBD1 (6 bases). This CDR3 contains 14 residues. V lost 5 bases, J lost 2 bases, and 10 bases lay in between. CDR3 sequence: CASSTTGPYNEQFF. In DNA form, the CDR3 reads TGTGCCAGCAGTACGACAGGACCCTACAATGAGCAGTTCTTC.

This clonotype has at least ten counts. CDR3: CASSYVGGLETQYF. DNA for the CDR3: TGTGCCAGCAGTTACGTCGGGGGCTTGGAGACCCAGTACTTC. The rearrangement joins TRBV6-2 or TRBV6-3 to TRBJ2-5; D is tentatively TRBD1 or TRBD2 (6 bases each). Germline V CDR1 and CDR2: MNHEY, SVGEGT. The V gene lost 2 bases and the J gene lost 5 bases, with 12 bases spanning the gap. This CDR3 is built from 14 residues.

The chain employs TRBV12-3 or TRBV12-4 and TRBJ1-1; no reliable D call. The CDR3 is 14 residues long. The V gene lost 4 bases and the J gene lost 5 bases, with 14 bases spanning the gap. The CDR3 DNA sequence: TGTGCCAGCAGTTCGGGCCCCTTGTGGACTGAAGCTTTCTTT. It translates to CASSSGPLWTEAFF.

This clonotype was recorded a few times. This chain uses TRBV3-1 with TRBJ2-6; D is unresolved. Per germline, CDR1 LGHDT and CDR2 YNNKEL (reference sequence). The V end lost 0 bases, the J end lost 0 bases, and 15 bases lay between the germline ends. The CDR3 consists of 19 residues. CDR3 residues: CASSQDGGRRGSGANVLTF. As DNA, the CDR3 is TGTGCCAGCAGCCAAGATGGCGGAAGAAGAGGCTCTGGGGCCAACGTCCTGACTTTC.

At least ten counts were recorded for this clonotype. V gene TRBV7-9 combines with J gene TRBJ2-5, with no clear D. V lost 1 base, J lost 0 bases, and 3 bases lay in between. Looked up from germline, CDR1 is SEHNR and CDR2 is FQNEAQ (reference sequence). The CDR3 runs to 13 residues. In nucleotides, the CDR3 is TGTGCCAGCAGCTTAGGGTACCAAGAGACCCAGTACTTC. Translated, it gives CASSLGYQETQYF.

The rearrangement links TRBV12-3 or TRBV12-4 to TRBJ2-1, with D tentatively TRBD2 (6 bases). V dropped 0 bases and J dropped 3 bases, with 9 bases sitting between them. This CDR3 is 15 amino acids long. CDR3 loop: CASSLAAGNYNEQFF. Written as DNA, the CDR3 is TGTGCCAGCAGTTTAGCGGCGGGGAACTACAATGAGCAGTTCTTC.

This clonotype was picked up many times. The chain carries TRBV29-1 and TRBJ1-1; a weak D match, TRBD1 (6 bases). Germline CDR1 and CDR2: SQVTM and ANQGSEA. This CDR3 is built from 11 residues. Trimming took 8 bases from V and 6 from J, leaving 13 bases between them. CDR3 residues: CSSEGVSEAFF. The CDR3 DNA sequence: TGCAGCAGCGAGGGGGTCTCTGAAGCTTTCTTT.

The chain recombines TRBV11-2 with TRBJ2-3; TRBD2 might be the D (7 bases). Trimming took 3 bases from V and 4 from J, leaving 17 bases between them. The CDR3 sequence is 16 residues long. Germline V gives CDR1 SGHAT, CDR2 FQNNGV. This CDR3 is CASSFPVGGAADTQYF. CDR3 sequence (DNA): TGTGCCAGCAGCTTCCCTGTAGGGGGGGCAGCAGATACGCAGTATTTT.

This clonotype was recorded at least ten times. This rearrangement joins TRBV20-1 to TRBJ2-1; D is possibly TRBD1 (6 bases). The germline V gene has CDR1 DFQATT and CDR2 SNEGSKA (reference sequence). Trimming took 4 bases from V and 9 from J, leaving 10 bases between them. This CDR3 spans 11 amino acids. CDR3 region: CSAKGVGEQFF. The CDR3 region has the DNA TGCAGTGCTAAGGGGGTCGGTGAGCAGTTCTTC.

On this clonotype: This clone may be a read error of a much larger clone one base away. The chain has TRBV29-1 and TRBJ1-3; the D gene is possibly TRBD1 (5 bases). Germline CDR1 is SQVTM and CDR2 is ANQGSEA. This CDR3 is built from 13 residues. In DNA form, the CDR3 reads TGCAGCGTTTTAGAGACAGACCGAAACACCATATGTTTT. Protein product: CSVLETDRNTICF.

This clonotype was seen ten or more times. The V and J genes are TRBV20-1 and TRBJ1-1; D possibly corresponds to TRBD1 (6 bases). V was clipped by 1 base and J by 7 bases, with 13 bases between them. The CDR3 has 13 residues. Germline CDR1 and CDR2: DFQATT and SNEGSKA (reference sequence). CDR3 DNA sequence: TGCAGTGCTAGAGGGGACAAGATCAATGAAGCTTTCTTT. Translation: CSARGDKINEAFF.

Concerning this clonotype itself: Because the CDR3 is missing its conserved closing phenylalanine or tryptophan, this is likely a read error. The chain carries TRBV9 and TRBJ1-1; 8 bases align to TRBD1. Germline CDR1 and CDR2: SGDLS and YYNGEE. This CDR3 comprises 17 residues. J was trimmed by 2 bases and V by 0 bases; bases with no gene match: 9. The CDR3, as DNA: TGTGCCAGCAGCGTAGATGGCAGGGGGCGCGGAAACACTGAAGCTTTCCTT. It codes for CASSVDGRGRGNTEAFL.

The sample holds many counts of this clonotype. The rearrangement uses TRBV9 and TRBJ2-5; D is unresolved. V was shortened by 4 bases and J by 1 base, with 17 bases between the two germline ends. There are 16 residues in the CDR3. From germline, CDR1 is SGDLS and CDR2 YYNGEE. The CDR3 nucleotides are TGTGCCAGCAGCCCGCCCCTGGGGTGGGCCCAAGAGACCCAGTACTTC. Translated, it gives CASSPPLGWAQETQYF.

This clonotype occurred many times. The CDR3, as DNA: TGTGCCAGCAGTTACCAGTCAGGGGGCTTAGGGGGAAACACCATATATTTT. It specifies CASSYQSGGLGGNTIYF. This chain links TRBV6-5 with TRBJ1-3; TRBD1 matches at 8 bases. Germline-derived CDR1 and CDR2 are MNHEY and SVGAGI. Germline trimming cut 2 bases from V and 4 bases from J; bases unmatched to any gene: 10. The CDR3 has 17 amino acids.